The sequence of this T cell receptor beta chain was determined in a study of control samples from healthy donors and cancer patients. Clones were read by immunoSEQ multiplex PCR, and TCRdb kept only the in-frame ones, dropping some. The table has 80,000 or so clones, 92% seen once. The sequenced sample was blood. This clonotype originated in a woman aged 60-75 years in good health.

The CDR3 spells CAISDERTGDGYTF. DNA for the CDR3: TGTGCCATCAGTGACGAACGGACAGGGGATGGCTACACCTTC. The chain joins TRBV10-3 to TRBJ1-2; TRBD1 matches 9 bases. The CDR3 loop spans 14 amino acids. Trimming cost V 3 bases and J 6 bases; bases outside gene matches: 5. In germline, CDR1 is ENHRY, CDR2 SYGVKD.